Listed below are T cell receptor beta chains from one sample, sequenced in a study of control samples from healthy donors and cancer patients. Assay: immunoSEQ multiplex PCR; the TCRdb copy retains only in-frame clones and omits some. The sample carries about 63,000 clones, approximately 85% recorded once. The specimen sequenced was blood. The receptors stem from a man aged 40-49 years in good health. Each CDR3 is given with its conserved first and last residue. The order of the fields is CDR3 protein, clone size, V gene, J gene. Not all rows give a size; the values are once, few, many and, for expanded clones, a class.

CASSPRTGTYEQYF	NA	TRBV25-1	TRBJ2-7
CSFRKGDYEQYF	NA	TRBV29-1	TRBJ2-7
CATRAEVGPVSSYNEQFF	NA	TRBV27	TRBJ2-1
CASSRRTVGYEQYF	few	TRBV3-1/TRBV3-2	TRBJ2-7
CASSLERGAAYEQYF	NA	TRBV11-2	TRBJ2-7
CASSFYRPGRGRYEQYF	NA	TRBV5-4	TRBJ2-7
CASGGQGASGNTIYF	few	TRBV28	TRBJ1-3
CASSVLRQGAEAFF	NA	TRBV9	TRBJ1-1
CSAPRAGRPYF	few	TRBV20-1	TRBJ2-7
CASSAWNSNQPQHF	NA	TRBV2	TRBJ1-5
CASSTSVLASYEQYF	NA	TRBV19	TRBJ2-7
CASSLGGMRNTEAFF	NA	TRBV28	TRBJ1-1
CASSERTGPETQYF	NA	TRBV11-1	TRBJ2-5
CASSFNRENTIYF	NA	TRBV5-6	TRBJ1-3
CASGDRPGSSYNSPLHF	NA	TRBV12-5	TRBJ1-6
CASSPQGVNEPQHF	NA	TRBV2	TRBJ1-5
CASSQDWGAYGYTF	NA	TRBV4-3	TRBJ1-2
CASRRGLNSPLHF	NA	TRBV6-5	TRBJ1-6
CASSLGFRELLTGELFF	NA	TRBV5-6	TRBJ2-2
CASSLPGTGRTYEQYF	NA	TRBV28	TRBJ2-7
CSAGQGNANEKLFF	NA	TRBV29-1	TRBJ1-4
CASSGSQREYARQFF	NA	TRBV5-1	TRBJ2-1
CASSFPTEAFF	NA	TRBV7-2	TRBJ1-1
CASSLSGTIPGELFF	NA	TRBV7-3	TRBJ2-2
CASSLAGRQETQYF	NA	TRBV7-9	TRBJ2-5
CASRYSGGINIQYF	NA	TRBV28	TRBJ2-4
CASRRGGETQYF	NA	TRBV12-3/TRBV12-4	TRBJ2-5
CASSGQGTVNYGYTF	few	TRBV2	TRBJ1-2